This is a list of T cell receptor beta chains from one sample in a study of shared clonotypes between healthy human individuals. Assay: immunoSEQ multiplex PCR; the TCRdb copy retains only in-frame clones and omits some. The table includes a few million clones, just over 90% detected once. Sequencing was carried out using naive CD4+ T cells from PBMCs. The receptor set was obtained from a man younger than 30 in good health. Some clones in this sample may be carry-over from other donors' samples. Both conserved end residues are part of each CDR3. D genes are given only for firm matches. Some rows mark clone size as missing; the rest say once, few, many or name a class of expanded clone.

TRBD1	TRBV6-6	.	TRBJ1-5	CASSATGSQPQHF	TGTGCCAGCAGTGCGACAGGGTCGCAGCCCCAGCATTTT
.	TRBV20-1	.	TRBJ2-1	CSAAGRIEQFF	TGCAGTGCTGCGGGTAGGATTGAGCAGTTCTTC
.	TRBV10-3	once	TRBJ1-5	CAISDHGTNQPQHF	TGTGCCATCAGTGATCATGGAACGAATCAGCCCCAGCATTTT
TRBD2	TRBV7-2	.	TRBJ2-1	CASSLLAGVGGYNEQFF	TGTGCCAGCAGCTTACTAGCGGGAGTGGGAGGCTACAATGAGCAGTTCTTC
.	TRBV5-6	.	TRBJ2-1	CASSGWRTPLGEQFF	TGTGCCAGCAGCGGCTGGAGGACCCCTTTAGGTGAGCAGTTCTTC
.	TRBV7-9	.	TRBJ2-1	CASSHDSGTVYNEQFF	TGTGCCAGCAGTCACGACTCGGGGACGGTGTACAATGAGCAGTTCTTC
.	TRBV18	.	TRBJ1-2	CASSPPATSGGGYTF	TGTGCCAGCTCACCACCGGCCACTTCCGGGGGCGGCTACACCTTC
TRBD2	TRBV6-5	.	TRBJ2-7	CASSYRRGEQYF	TGTGCCAGCAGTTACAGGCGGGGGGAGCAGTACTTC
TRBD2	TRBV2	.	TRBJ2-2	CASSEAGIANTGELFF	TGTGCCAGCAGCGAAGCGGGGATCGCGAACACCGGGGAGCTGTTTTTT
.	TRBV11-3	.	TRBJ2-7	CASSLAITGGEQYF	TGTGCCAGCAGCTTAGCTATAACGGGTGGCGAGCAGTACTTC
TRBD2	TRBV7-9	few	TRBJ2-5	CASSSGTSGRETQYF	TGTGCCAGCAGCTCCGGGACTAGCGGGAGAGAGACCCAGTACTTC
.	TRBV6-1	.	TRBJ2-4	CASRIEGGRENIQYF	TGTGCCAGCAGGATCGAGGGGGGACGGGAAAACATTCAGTACTTC
TRBD2	TRBV7-2	once	TRBJ2-2	CASRPGLAVGELFF	TGTGCCAGCAGACCGGGACTAGCGGTCGGGGAGCTGTTTTTT
.	TRBV6-1	.	TRBJ2-2	CASRVDRWAGELFF	TGTGCCAGCCGGGTGGACCGGTGGGCCGGGGAGCTGTTTTTT
.	TRBV2	.	TRBJ2-3	CASRWSPAQYF	TGTGCCAGCAGGTGGAGCCCAGCTCAGTATTTT
TRBD2	TRBV11-2	.	TRBJ2-2	CASSFRRLAPNTGELFF	TGTGCCAGCAGCTTTCGCCGACTAGCCCCGAACACCGGGGAGCTGTTTTTT
.	TRBV5-1	.	TRBJ2-3	CASSLGISSAGRESTDTQYF	TGCGCCAGCAGCCTTGGTATATCGAGCGCGGGACGGGAAAGCACAGATACGCAGTATTTT
.	TRBV28	once	TRBJ1-4	CASSFTGSYEKLFF	TGTGCCAGCAGTTTTACAGGGTCCTATGAAAAACTGTTTTTT
TRBD2	TRBV6-6	.	TRBJ2-4	CASSSLAGNIQYF	TGTGCCAGCAGTTCCCTAGCGGGGAACATTCAGTACTTC
.	TRBV18	.	TRBJ2-7	CASSLSLVADEQYF	TGTGCCAGCTCACTTTCGTTGGTAGCAGACGAGCAGTACTTC
TRBD2	TRBV7-3	once	TRBJ2-1	CASSSRLAEHYNEQFF	TGTGCCAGCAGCTCCAGGCTAGCGGAACACTACAATGAGCAGTTCTTC
TRBD1	TRBV5-1	.	TRBJ1-1	CASSFNRGTNTEAFF	TGCGCCAGCAGCTTTAACAGGGGGACGAACACTGAAGCTTTCTTT
.	TRBV9	.	TRBJ2-1	CASSPTHPDPYNEQFF	TGTGCCAGCAGCCCAACCCACCCAGACCCCTACAATGAGCAGTTCTTC
.	TRBV19	few	TRBJ1-1	CASTFSGRLNTEAFF	TGTGCCAGTACTTTCTCGGGACGGTTGAACACTGAAGCTTTCTTT
.	TRBV18	.	TRBJ2-2	CASSLWDTGELFF	TGTGCCAGCTCACTATGGGACACCGGGGAGCTGTTTTTT
.	TRBV27	once	TRBJ1-5	CASSSSGGGVGGQPQHF	TGTGCCAGCAGTTCTTCCGGGGGAGGAGTCGGTGGGCAGCCCCAGCATTTT
TRBD1	TRBV9	.	TRBJ2-2	CASSQPRDRGTGELFF	TGTGCCAGCAGCCAACCCCGGGACAGGGGGACCGGGGAGCTGTTTTTT
.	TRBV28	.	TRBJ1-2	CASSLAVNLYGYTF	TGTGCCAGCAGTTTAGCGGTCAACCTGTATGGCTACACCTTC
.	TRBV11-2	.	TRBJ2-2	CASSPISSWGFSTGELFF	TGTGCCAGCAGCCCTATTTCGTCGTGGGGTTTTAGTACCGGGGAGCTGTTTTTT
.	TRBV9	.	TRBJ2-3	CASSEGLGIDTQYF	TGTGCCAGCAGCGAGGGATTAGGGATAGATACGCAGTATTTT
TRBD2	TRBV7-8	.	TRBJ2-5	CASSLTSGNRQETQYF	TGTGCCAGCAGCTTAACTAGCGGGAATCGTCAAGAGACCCAGTACTTC
TRBD1	TRBV18	.	TRBJ1-1	CASSPTQGPEAFF	TGTGCCAGCTCACCAACACAGGGGCCTGAAGCTTTCTTT
.	TRBV5-1	.	TRBJ2-7	CASSQGTPVEQYF	TGCGCCAGCAGCCAGGGGACTCCAGTCGAGCAGTACTTC
.	TRBV5-1	.	TRBJ2-2	CASRGGNTGELFF	TGCGCCAGCAGGGGAGGTAACACCGGGGAGCTGTTTTTT
TRBD1	TRBV27	.	TRBJ1-2	CASRETGTAYGYTF	TGTGCCAGCAGAGAGACCGGGACAGCCTATGGCTACACCTTC
TRBD2	TRBV19	.	TRBJ2-5	CASSRGLAGVETQYF	TGTGCCAGTAGTAGGGGACTAGCGGGAGTAGAGACCCAGTACTTC
TRBD1	TRBV29-1	.	TRBJ1-5	CSVSQGARGNQPQHF	TGCAGCGTATCACAGGGGGCTAGGGGCAATCAGCCCCAGCATTTT
.	TRBV2	.	TRBJ1-2	CASSEARRGAGGYTF	TGTGCCAGCAGTGAAGCAAGGAGGGGGGCAGGTGGCTACACCTTC
.	TRBV7-8	once	TRBJ2-1	CASSLMETLAHEQFF	TGTGCCAGCAGCTTAATGGAGACCTTGGCCCATGAGCAGTTCTTC
TRBD1	TRBV9	.	TRBJ1-3	CASSVAQGVGNTIYF	TGTGCCAGCAGCGTAGCTCAGGGGGTCGGTAACACCATATATTTT
TRBD2	TRBV5-1	.	TRBJ2-3	CASTRRESSLTDTQYF	TGCGCCAGCACGAGGCGGGAGAGCTCCCTCACAGATACGCAGTATTTT
TRBD1	TRBV6-1	once	TRBJ1-1	CASRDRGDTEAFF	TGTGCCAGCCGGGACAGGGGGGACACTGAAGCTTTCTTT
.	TRBV11-2	.	TRBJ1-2	CASSLDRNYGYTF	TGTGCCAGCAGCTTGGACAGAAACTATGGCTACACCTTC
.	TRBV29-1	once	TRBJ2-3	CSVRLLSTDTQYF	TGCAGCGTCAGACTACTTAGCACAGATACGCAGTATTTT
.	TRBV4-1	.	TRBJ1-2	CASSQVEQGANYGYTF	TGCGCCAGCAGCCAAGTGGAACAGGGCGCTAACTATGGCTACACCTTC
.	TRBV25-1	.	TRBJ2-3	CASSGSAGSSPDTQYF	TGTGCCAGCAGTGGCTCGGCCGGGAGCAGCCCAGATACGCAGTATTTT
.	TRBV2	.	TRBJ1-4	CASSEIGQFNEKLFF	TGTGCCAGCAGTGAAATTGGCCAGTTTAATGAAAAACTGTTTTTT
TRBD1	TRBV30	.	TRBJ2-3	CAWNGLGQGFSTDTQYF	TGTGCCTGGAATGGGTTAGGACAGGGTTTCAGCACAGATACGCAGTATTTT
.	TRBV13	.	TRBJ2-2	CASSLGRQGWTGELFF	TGTGCCAGCAGCTTAGGACGGCAGGGTTGGACCGGGGAGCTGTTTTTT
.	TRBV18	.	TRBJ1-4	CASSPPKTNEKLFF	TGTGCCAGCTCACCACCTAAAACTAATGAAAAACTGTTTTTT